This T cell receptor beta chain was identified in a study of shared clonotypes between healthy human individuals. As regards this clone: Its antigen is not known.

CDR3 size: 16 residues. Germline CDR1 is MNHNY and CDR2 is SVGAGI (reference sequence). Trimming took off 0 bases at V and 0 bases at J, with 8 bases between the two ends. Whole-study results and caveats: Specimens sampled were limited to blood, with tissue repertoires likely differing.

Caucasian adults residing in Nashville, Tennessee made up all the donors. Produced via immunoSEQ multiplex PCR; TCRdb's table is partial and in-frame only. This sample has roughly 700,000 clones; 90% occur once, and the top ten carry roughly 36%. This TCR came from a man aged 18 to 30 in good health. Some clones in this sample may be carry-over from other donors' samples. Specimen: memory CD8+ T cells from PBMCs. As to subset: CD45RO+ cells pooled with CCR7-negative TemRA cells. The rearrangement links TRBV6-6 to TRBJ2-2; no clear D. The CDR3 coding sequence is TGTGCCAGCAGTTACTCAACGGGCGCGAACACCGGGGAGCTGTTTTTT. Translating it yields CASSYSTGANTGELFF.